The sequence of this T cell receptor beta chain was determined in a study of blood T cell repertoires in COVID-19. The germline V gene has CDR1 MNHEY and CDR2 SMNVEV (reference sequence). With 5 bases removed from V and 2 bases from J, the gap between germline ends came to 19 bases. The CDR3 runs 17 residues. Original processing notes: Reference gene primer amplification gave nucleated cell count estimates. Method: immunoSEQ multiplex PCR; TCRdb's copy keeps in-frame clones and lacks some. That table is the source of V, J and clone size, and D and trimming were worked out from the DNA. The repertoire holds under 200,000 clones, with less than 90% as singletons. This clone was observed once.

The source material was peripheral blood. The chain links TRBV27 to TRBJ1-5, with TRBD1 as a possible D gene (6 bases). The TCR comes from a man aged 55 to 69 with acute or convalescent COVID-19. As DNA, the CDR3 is TGTGCCAGCAGTGCTATTGGCAGGGGAGGGGGCAATCAGCCCCAGCATTTT. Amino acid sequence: CASSAIGRGGGNQPQHF.